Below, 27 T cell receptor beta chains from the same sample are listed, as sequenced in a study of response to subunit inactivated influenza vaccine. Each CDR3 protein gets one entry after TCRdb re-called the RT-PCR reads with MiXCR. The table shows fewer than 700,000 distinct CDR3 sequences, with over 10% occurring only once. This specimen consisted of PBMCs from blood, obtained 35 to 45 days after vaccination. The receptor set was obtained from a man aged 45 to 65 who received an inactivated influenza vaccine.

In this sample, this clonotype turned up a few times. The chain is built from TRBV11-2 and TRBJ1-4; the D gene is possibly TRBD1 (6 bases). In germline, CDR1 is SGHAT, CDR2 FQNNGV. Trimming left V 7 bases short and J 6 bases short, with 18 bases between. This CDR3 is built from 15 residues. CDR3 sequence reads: CASTKMGGLDEKLFF. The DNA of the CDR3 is TGTGCCAGCACCAAAATGGGGGGGCTGGATGAAAAACTGTTTTTT.

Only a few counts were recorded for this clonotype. This CDR3 is CASSLTTGANSPLHF. CDR3 coding DNA: TGCGCCAGCAGCTTGACGACAGGGGCGAATTCACCCCTCCACTTT. The chain links TRBV5-1 to TRBJ1-6; TRBD1 agrees at 8 bases. The germline V gene has CDR1 SGHRS and CDR2 YFSETQ. The CDR3 is 15 residues long. After removal of 1 base from V and 7 bases from J, the junction contained 4 bases not matched to a gene.

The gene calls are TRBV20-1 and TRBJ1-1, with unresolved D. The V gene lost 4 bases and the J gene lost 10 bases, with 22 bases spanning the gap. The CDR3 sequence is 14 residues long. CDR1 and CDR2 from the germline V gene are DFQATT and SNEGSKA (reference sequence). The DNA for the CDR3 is TGCAGTGCTACATCGGTCGGGAGGTGGTCACGAGCTTTCTTT. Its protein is CSATSVGRWSRAFF.

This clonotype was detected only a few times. The CDR3 loop is CSAVLDRNYGYTF. CDR3 coding DNA: TGCAGCGCCGTCCTAGACAGGAACTATGGCTACACCTTC. The chain employs TRBV29-1 and TRBJ1-2, with a possible D match to TRBD1 (6 bases). V lost 7 bases and J lost 2, with 14 bases in between. Germline values: CDR1 SQVTM, CDR2 ANQGSEA. The CDR3 is 13 amino acids.

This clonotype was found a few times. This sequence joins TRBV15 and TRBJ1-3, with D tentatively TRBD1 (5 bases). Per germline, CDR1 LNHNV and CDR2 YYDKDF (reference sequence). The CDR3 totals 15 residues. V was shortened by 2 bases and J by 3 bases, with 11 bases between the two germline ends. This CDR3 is CATSRRQPIGNTIYF. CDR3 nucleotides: TGTGCCACCAGCAGAAGACAGCCCATTGGAAACACCATATATTTT.

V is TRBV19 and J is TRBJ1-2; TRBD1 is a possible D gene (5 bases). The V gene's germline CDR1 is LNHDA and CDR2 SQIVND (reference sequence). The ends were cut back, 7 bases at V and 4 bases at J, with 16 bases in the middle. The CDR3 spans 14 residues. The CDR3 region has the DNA TGTGCCAGTATTGGCGCAGGGAGTGTCTATGGCTACACCTTC. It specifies CASIGAGSVYGYTF.

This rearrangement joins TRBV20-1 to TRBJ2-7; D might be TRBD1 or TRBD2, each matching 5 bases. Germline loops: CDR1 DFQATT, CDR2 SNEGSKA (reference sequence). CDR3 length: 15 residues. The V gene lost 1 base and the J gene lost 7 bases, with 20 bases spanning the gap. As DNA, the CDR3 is TGCAGTGCTAGAGGCCGCGGAGGCAGGGTGCGTGAGCAGTACTTC. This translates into CSARGRGGRVREQYF.

The CDR3 sequence: CASNPSEALLADRYEQYF. The CDR3 DNA reads TGTGCCAGTAACCCGTCGGAGGCCCTGTTGGCCGATCGCTACGAGCAGTACTTC. The V and J genes are TRBV2 and TRBJ2-7, with D maybe TRBD2 (5 bases). CDR1 is SNHLY and CDR2 is FYNNEI in the germline V gene. V shed 9 bases and J shed 3 bases, with 30 bases lying between them. The CDR3 loop spans 18 amino acids.

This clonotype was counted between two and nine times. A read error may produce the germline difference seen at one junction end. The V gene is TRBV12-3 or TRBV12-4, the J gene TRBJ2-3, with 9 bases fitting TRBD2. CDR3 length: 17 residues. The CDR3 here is CASRLAGVGFFQDTQYF. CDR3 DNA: TGTGCCAGCAGATTAGCGGGAGTTGGATTTTTTCAAGATACGCAGTATTTT.

The CDR3 is CASSLYSADTDTQYF. CDR3 DNA: TGTGCCAGCAGCTTATATAGTGCGGACACAGATACGCAGTATTTT. The chain carries TRBV7-8 and TRBJ2-3; no clear D gene. The CDR3 loop spans 15 amino acids. V lost 2 bases and J 2 bases, leaving 11 bases between the germline ends. Germline lookup yields CDR1 SGHVS and CDR2 FQNEAQ. The full variable domain, with the rest looked up from reference TRBV7-8 and TRBJ2-3, is GAGVSQSPRYKVAKRGQDVALRCDPISGHVSLFWYQQALGQGPEFLTYFQNEAQLDKSGLPSDRFFAERPEGSVSTLKIQRTQQEDSAVYLCASSLYSADTDTQYFGPGTRLTVL.

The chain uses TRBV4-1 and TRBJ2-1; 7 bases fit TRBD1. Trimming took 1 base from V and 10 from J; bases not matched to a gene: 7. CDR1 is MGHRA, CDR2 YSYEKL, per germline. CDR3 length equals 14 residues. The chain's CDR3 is CASSQVSGTAEQFF. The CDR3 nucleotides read TGCGCCAGCAGCCAAGTATCCGGGACAGCAGAGCAGTTCTTC.

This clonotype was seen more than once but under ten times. The CDR3 DNA is TGTGCCAGCTCCCCTTCAACAGGGGGCAGCTCCTACGAGCAGTACTTC. This sequence encodes CASSPSTGGSSYEQYF. The V call is TRBV27, the J call TRBJ2-7; 9 nucleotides line up with TRBD1. CDR3 size: 16 residues. V shed 8 bases, J shed 0 bases, and the junction held 11 bases outside the gene matches. Germline V lookup: CDR1 MNHEY, CDR2 SMNVEV (reference sequence).

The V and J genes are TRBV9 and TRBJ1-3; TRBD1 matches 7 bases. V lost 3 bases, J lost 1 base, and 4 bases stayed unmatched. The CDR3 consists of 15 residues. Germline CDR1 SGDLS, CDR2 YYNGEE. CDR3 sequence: CASSARQGSGNTIYF. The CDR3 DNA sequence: TGTGCCAGCAGCGCCAGACAGGGTTCTGGAAACACCATATATTTT.

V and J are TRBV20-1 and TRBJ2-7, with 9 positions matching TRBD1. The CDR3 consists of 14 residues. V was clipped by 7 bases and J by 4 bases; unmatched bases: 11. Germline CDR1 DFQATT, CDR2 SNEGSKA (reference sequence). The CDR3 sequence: CSVSSGTGPYEQYF. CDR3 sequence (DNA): TGCAGTGTCTCCTCCGGGACAGGGCCTTACGAGCAGTACTTC.

The CDR3 DNA follows: TGTGCCAGCAGGCCCGGGACTAGCGTTGAGACCCAGTACTTC. It is translated as CASRPGTSVETQYF. The V gene is TRBV6-2 or TRBV6-3, the J gene TRBJ2-5; 10 bases are shared with TRBD2. From germline, CDR1 is MNHEY and CDR2 SVGEGT. The CDR3 has 14 residues. Losses at the gene ends were 6 bases for V and 5 bases for J; bases not matched to a gene: 6.

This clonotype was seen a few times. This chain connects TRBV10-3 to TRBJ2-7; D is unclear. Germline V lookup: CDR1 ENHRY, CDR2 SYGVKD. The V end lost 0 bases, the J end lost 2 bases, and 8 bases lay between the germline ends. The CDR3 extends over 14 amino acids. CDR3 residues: CAISESVGTYEQYF. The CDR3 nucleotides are TGTGCCATCAGTGAGTCTGTGGGAACCTACGAGCAGTACTTC.

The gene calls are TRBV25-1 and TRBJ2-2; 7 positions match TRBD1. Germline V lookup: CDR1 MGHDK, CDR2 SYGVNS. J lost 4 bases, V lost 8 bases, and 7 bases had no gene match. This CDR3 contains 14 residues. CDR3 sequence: CASSDRALTGELFF. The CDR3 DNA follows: TGTGCCAGCTCAGACAGGGCCCTCACCGGGGAGCTGTTTTTT.

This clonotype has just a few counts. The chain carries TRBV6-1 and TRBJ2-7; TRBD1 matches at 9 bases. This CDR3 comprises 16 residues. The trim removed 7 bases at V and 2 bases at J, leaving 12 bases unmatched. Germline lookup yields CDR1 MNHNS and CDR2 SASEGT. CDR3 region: CASTNSGGQGAYEQYF. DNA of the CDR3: TGTGCCAGCACCAATTCGGGGGGACAGGGAGCCTACGAGCAGTACTTC.

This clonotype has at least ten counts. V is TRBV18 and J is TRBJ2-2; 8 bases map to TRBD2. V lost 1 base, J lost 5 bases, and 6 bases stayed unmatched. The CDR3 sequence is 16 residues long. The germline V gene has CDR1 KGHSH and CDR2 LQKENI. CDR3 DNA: TGTGCCAGCTCACCACGGGATGGACTAGCTACCGGGGAGCTGTTTTTT. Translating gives CASSPRDGLATGELFF.

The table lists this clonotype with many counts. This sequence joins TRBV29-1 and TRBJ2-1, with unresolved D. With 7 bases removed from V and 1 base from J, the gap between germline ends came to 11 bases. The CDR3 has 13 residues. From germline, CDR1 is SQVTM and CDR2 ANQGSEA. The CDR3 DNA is TGCAGCGCTGGTTCAAAATCCTACAATGAGCAGTTCTTC. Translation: CSAGSKSYNEQFF.

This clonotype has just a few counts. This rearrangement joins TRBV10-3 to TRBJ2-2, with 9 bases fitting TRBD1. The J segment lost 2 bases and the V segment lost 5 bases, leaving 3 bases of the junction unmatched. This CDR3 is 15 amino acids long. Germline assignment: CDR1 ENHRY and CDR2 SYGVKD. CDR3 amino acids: CAISIQGANTGELFF. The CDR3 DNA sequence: TGTGCCATCAGTATACAGGGGGCTAACACCGGGGAGCTGTTTTTT.

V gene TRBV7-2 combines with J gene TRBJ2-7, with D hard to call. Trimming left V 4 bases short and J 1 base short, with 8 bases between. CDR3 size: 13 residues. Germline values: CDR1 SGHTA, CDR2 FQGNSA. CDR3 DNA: TGTGCCAGCAGCTCGGCCGCGTCCTACGAGCAGTACTTC. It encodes CASSSAASYEQYF.

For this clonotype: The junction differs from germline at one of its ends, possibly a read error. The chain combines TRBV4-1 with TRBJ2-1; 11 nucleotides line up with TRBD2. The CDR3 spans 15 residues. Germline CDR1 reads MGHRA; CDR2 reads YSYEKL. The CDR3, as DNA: TGCGCCAGCAGCCAAGTTGGACTAGCGGGTTTCGCCTCTCTGTTC. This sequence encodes CASSQVGLAGFASLF.

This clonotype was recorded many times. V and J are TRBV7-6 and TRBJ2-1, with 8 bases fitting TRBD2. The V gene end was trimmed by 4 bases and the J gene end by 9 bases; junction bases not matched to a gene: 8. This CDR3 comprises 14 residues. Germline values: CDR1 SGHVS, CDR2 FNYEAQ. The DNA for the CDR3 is TGTGCCAGCAGCTCCGGGACTAGAAAGGCTGAGCAGTTCTTC. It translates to CASSSGTRKAEQFF.

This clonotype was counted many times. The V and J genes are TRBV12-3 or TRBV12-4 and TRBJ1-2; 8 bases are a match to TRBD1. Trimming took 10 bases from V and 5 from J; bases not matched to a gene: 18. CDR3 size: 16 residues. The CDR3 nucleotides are TGTGCCACCATCGGTCCAGGGGGCCACGTGAAGTATGGCTACACCTTC. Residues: CATIGPGGHVKYGYTF.

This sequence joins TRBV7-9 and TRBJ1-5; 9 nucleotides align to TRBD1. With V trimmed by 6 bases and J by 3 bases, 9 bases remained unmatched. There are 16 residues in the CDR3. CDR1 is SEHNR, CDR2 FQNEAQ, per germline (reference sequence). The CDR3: CASSPGTGIYNQPQHF. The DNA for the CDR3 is TGTGCCAGCAGTCCCGGGACAGGGATATACAATCAGCCCCAGCATTTT.

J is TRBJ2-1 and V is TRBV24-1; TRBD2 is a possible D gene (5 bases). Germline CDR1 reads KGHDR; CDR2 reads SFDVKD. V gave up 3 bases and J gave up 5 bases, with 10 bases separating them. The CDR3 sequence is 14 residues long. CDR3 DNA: TGTGCCACCAGTGATCCTTCCGGGGACAATGAGCAGTTCTTC. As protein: CATSDPSGDNEQFF.